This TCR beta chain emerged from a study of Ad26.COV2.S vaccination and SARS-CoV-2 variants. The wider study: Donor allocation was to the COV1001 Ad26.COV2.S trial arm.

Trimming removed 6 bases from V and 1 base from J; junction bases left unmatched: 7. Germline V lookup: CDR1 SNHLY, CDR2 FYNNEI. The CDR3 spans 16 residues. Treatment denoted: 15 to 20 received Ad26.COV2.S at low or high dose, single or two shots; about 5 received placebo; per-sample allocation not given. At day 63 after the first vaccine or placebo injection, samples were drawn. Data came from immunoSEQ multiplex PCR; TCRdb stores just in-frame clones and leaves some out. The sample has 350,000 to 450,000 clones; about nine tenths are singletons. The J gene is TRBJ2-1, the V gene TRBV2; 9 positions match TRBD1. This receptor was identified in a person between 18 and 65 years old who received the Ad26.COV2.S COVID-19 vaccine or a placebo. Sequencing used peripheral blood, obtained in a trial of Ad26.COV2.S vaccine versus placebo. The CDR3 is CASRNRDRVSYNEQFF. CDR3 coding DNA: TGTGCCAGCAGGAACCGGGACAGGGTTTCCTACAATGAGCAGTTCTTC.